These T cell receptor beta chains were read from a single sample in a study of blood T cell repertoires in COVID-19. Clones were sequenced by immunoSEQ multiplex PCR, and TCRdb holds only the in-frame ones, with some missing. The table lists under 100,000 clones, around four fifths of them singletons. Specimen: peripheral blood. The source is an elderly man with active or convalescent COVID-19. Both conserved end residues are part of each CDR3. Fields, in order: clone size, V gene, J gene, D gene, CDR3 DNA, CDR3 protein. D genes are given only for firm matches. Expanded clones are given a class, and other clones once, few, many or no size at all.

abundance: .; v_gene: TRBV30; j_gene: TRBJ1-1; d_gene: .; CDR3nt: TGTGCCTGGAGCAGACTTACGAACACTGAAGCTTTCTTT; CDR3aa: CAWSRLTNTEAFF
abundance: .; v_gene: TRBV5-1; j_gene: TRBJ2-3; d_gene: TRBD2; CDR3nt: TGCGCCAGCAGCCAAATGACTAGCGTTGGCTCAGATACGCAGTATTTT; CDR3aa: CASSQMTSVGSDTQYF
abundance: few; v_gene: TRBV7-9; j_gene: TRBJ1-1; d_gene: .; CDR3nt: TGTGCCAGCAGCTTAGGGCAACCCACTGAAGCTTTCTTT; CDR3aa: CASSLGQPTEAFF
abundance: .; v_gene: TRBV7-9; j_gene: TRBJ1-1; d_gene: .; CDR3nt: TGTGCCAGCAGCTTAGTGTCCGGGAACACTGAAGCTTTCTTT; CDR3aa: CASSLVSGNTEAFF
abundance: .; v_gene: TRBV11-3; j_gene: TRBJ1-6; d_gene: .; CDR3nt: TGTGCCAGCAGCCCACAGGGAAACAATAATTCACCCCTCCACTTT; CDR3aa: CASSPQGNNNSPLHF
abundance: .; v_gene: TRBV24-1; j_gene: TRBJ2-1; d_gene: .; CDR3nt: TGTGCCACTGTATGTGAGCAGTTCTTC; CDR3aa: CATVCEQFF
abundance: .; v_gene: TRBV27; j_gene: TRBJ1-6; d_gene: .; CDR3nt: TGTGCCAGCAGTCCCACCTCGACAGCACCCCTCCACTTT; CDR3aa: CASSPTSTAPLHF
abundance: .; v_gene: TRBV12-5; j_gene: TRBJ1-5; d_gene: .; CDR3nt: TGTGCTAGTGGTTTGGTATCGGAGATTAGCAATCAGCCCCAGCATTTT; CDR3aa: CASGLVSEISNQPQHF
abundance: once; v_gene: TRBV30; j_gene: TRBJ2-1; d_gene: .; CDR3nt: TGTGCCTGGAGTGTAAGGGGGGACTACTACAATGAGCAGTTCTTC; CDR3aa: CAWSVRGDYYNEQFF
abundance: .; v_gene: TRBV6-6; j_gene: TRBJ1-2; d_gene: .; CDR3nt: TGTGCCAGCAGTTTCGACTTTAGAAGGGGCTACACCTTC; CDR3aa: CASSFDFRRGYTF
abundance: .; v_gene: TRBV30; j_gene: TRBJ1-6; d_gene: TRBD1; CDR3nt: TGTGCCTGGCAGCGGACAGGGTGGAATTCACCCCTCCACTTT; CDR3aa: CAWQRTGWNSPLHF
abundance: many; v_gene: TRBV6-1; j_gene: TRBJ1-4; d_gene: .; CDR3nt: TGTGCCAGCAGTGATCGGGAGAGAATTAGAAGGGTGTTTTTT; CDR3aa: CASSDRERIRRVFF
abundance: .; v_gene: TRBV5-4; j_gene: TRBJ2-3; d_gene: TRBD2; CDR3nt: TGTGCCAGCAGCTTGGTGGGGACTAGCGGTAGGGATACGCAGTATTTT; CDR3aa: CASSLVGTSGRDTQYF
abundance: .; v_gene: TRBV2; j_gene: TRBJ1-2; d_gene: .; CDR3nt: TGTGCCAGCAGTGTAGGACAGATTAACTATGGCTACACCTTC; CDR3aa: CASSVGQINYGYTF
abundance: .; v_gene: TRBV4-2; j_gene: TRBJ2-2; d_gene: TRBD2; CDR3nt: TGTGCCAGCAGCCAAGGACTAGCGGGGGGAGTCACCGGGGAGCTGTTTTTT; CDR3aa: CASSQGLAGGVTGELFF
abundance: once; v_gene: TRBV5-5; j_gene: TRBJ2-1; d_gene: TRBD1; CDR3nt: TGTGCCAGCAGCTTGGTACCGGGACAGGGCAACAATGAGCAGTTCTTC; CDR3aa: CASSLVPGQGNNEQFF
abundance: .; v_gene: TRBV19; j_gene: TRBJ2-4; d_gene: .; CDR3nt: TGTGCCAGTACCGATTACCGAGTACAGTACTTC; CDR3aa: CASTDYRVQYF
abundance: .; v_gene: TRBV27; j_gene: TRBJ2-4; d_gene: TRBD1; CDR3nt: TGTGCCAGCAGGACTGACAGGGTAGCCAAAAACATTCAGTACTTC; CDR3aa: CASRTDRVAKNIQYF
abundance: .; v_gene: TRBV2; j_gene: TRBJ1-1; d_gene: .; CDR3nt: TGTGCCAGCAGTGAGTGGGGAGGGGGGACTGAAGCTTTCTTT; CDR3aa: CASSEWGGGTEAFF
abundance: few; v_gene: TRBV9; j_gene: TRBJ2-2; d_gene: .; CDR3nt: TGTGCCAGCAGCGCAAATTTACAGGGACCCGGGGAGCTGTTTTTT; CDR3aa: CASSANLQGPGELFF
abundance: .; v_gene: TRBV7-9; j_gene: TRBJ2-5; d_gene: .; CDR3nt: TGTGCCAGCAGCTTAGGGACAGCAGCGGAGACCCAGTACTTC; CDR3aa: CASSLGTAAETQYF
abundance: .; v_gene: TRBV7-9; j_gene: TRBJ2-2; d_gene: TRBD2; CDR3nt: TGTGCCAGCAGCTACAGGACTAGCGGGTCCCGGGAGCTGTTTTTT; CDR3aa: CASSYRTSGSRELFF
abundance: .; v_gene: TRBV6-5; j_gene: TRBJ1-2; d_gene: .; CDR3nt: TGTGCCAGCAGGAAGACAGAGAACTATGGCTACACCTTC; CDR3aa: CASRKTENYGYTF
abundance: .; v_gene: TRBV5-1; j_gene: TRBJ2-2; d_gene: .; CDR3nt: TGCGCCAGCAGCTCAACACCTCGACAGGAAATAGCCCCCGGGGAGCTGTTTTTT; CDR3aa: CASSSTPRQEIAPGELFF
abundance: few; v_gene: TRBV24-1; j_gene: TRBJ2-1; d_gene: .; CDR3nt: TGTGCCACCAGTAGGAGTAATGAGCAGTTCTTC; CDR3aa: CATSRSNEQFF
abundance: .; v_gene: TRBV6-5; j_gene: TRBJ1-2; d_gene: TRBD1; CDR3nt: TGTGCCAGCAGTTACCACAGGGGGCCCTATGGCTACACCTTC; CDR3aa: CASSYHRGPYGYTF
abundance: once; v_gene: TRBV9; j_gene: TRBJ2-3; d_gene: .; CDR3nt: TGTGCCAGCAGCGTCCCCCAGACGAGGGTAATGAGCACAGATACGCAGTATTTT; CDR3aa: CASSVPQTRVMSTDTQYF
abundance: .; v_gene: TRBV28; j_gene: TRBJ1-1; d_gene: TRBD1; CDR3nt: TGTGCCACTGCACCAGGGGGCGCAAGGACTGAAGCTTTCTTT; CDR3aa: CATAPGGARTEAFF
abundance: .; v_gene: TRBV18; j_gene: TRBJ1-4; d_gene: .; CDR3nt: TGTGCCAGCTCAGACGCCATCTCGGGTACTAATGAAAAACTGTTTTTT; CDR3aa: CASSDAISGTNEKLFF
abundance: .; v_gene: TRBV28; j_gene: TRBJ1-4; d_gene: .; CDR3nt: TGTGCCAGGATCCACAGGAAAATGATGTCAACTAATGAAAAACTGTTTTTT; CDR3aa: CARIHRKMMSTNEKLFF
abundance: .; v_gene: TRBV5-1; j_gene: TRBJ2-2; d_gene: .; CDR3nt: TGCGCCAGCGAGAGGGTCGGGGAGCTGTTTTTT; CDR3aa: CASERVGELFF
abundance: .; v_gene: TRBV11-2; j_gene: TRBJ2-1; d_gene: TRBD2; CDR3nt: TGTGCCTCAGAAACCGGGACTACCTACAATGAGCAGTTCTTC; CDR3aa: CASETGTTYNEQFF
abundance: once; v_gene: TRBV4-1; j_gene: TRBJ1-4; d_gene: TRBD1; CDR3nt: TGCGCCAGCAGCCGCGGGACAGGGCCCTTAACTAATGAAAAACTGTTTTTT; CDR3aa: CASSRGTGPLTNEKLFF
abundance: .; v_gene: TRBV19; j_gene: TRBJ1-5; d_gene: TRBD1; CDR3nt: TGTGCCAGTAGTATAGATGGGGGACAGGTCCGCAATCAGCCCCAGCATTTT; CDR3aa: CASSIDGGQVRNQPQHF
abundance: .; v_gene: TRBV6-5; j_gene: TRBJ2-1; d_gene: .; CDR3nt: TGTGCCAGCAGTTACTTGTCAGAGCAGTTCTTC; CDR3aa: CASSYLSEQFF
abundance: .; v_gene: TRBV11-2; j_gene: TRBJ2-1; d_gene: TRBD1; CDR3nt: TGTGCCAGCAGCTTAGACGGGACAGGCCTTAATGAGCAGTTCTTC; CDR3aa: CASSLDGTGLNEQFF
abundance: .; v_gene: TRBV21-1; j_gene: TRBJ1-5; d_gene: .; CDR3nt: TGTGCCAGCAGCAAATTTGGAAGGGGGCTCGATAGTCAGCCCCAGCATTTT; CDR3aa: CASSKFGRGLDSQPQHF
abundance: .; v_gene: TRBV7-2; j_gene: TRBJ2-2; d_gene: .; CDR3nt: TGTGCCAGCATACTAGTTGCCGGGGAGCTGTTTTTT; CDR3aa: CASILVAGELFF
abundance: .; v_gene: TRBV7-9; j_gene: TRBJ1-1; d_gene: .; CDR3nt: TGTGCCAGCAGCCCAGGTAGAGGAGGCACTGAAGCTTTCTTT; CDR3aa: CASSPGRGGTEAFF
abundance: .; v_gene: TRBV20-1; j_gene: TRBJ1-1; d_gene: .; CDR3nt: TGCAGTGAAGGGGGGAACACTGAAGCTTTCTTT; CDR3aa: CSEGGNTEAFF
abundance: .; v_gene: TRBV19; j_gene: TRBJ2-1; d_gene: TRBD1; CDR3nt: TGTGCCAGTAGTAACCAGGGGGCGCGCAATGAGCAGTTCTTC; CDR3aa: CASSNQGARNEQFF
abundance: .; v_gene: TRBV24-1; j_gene: TRBJ1-6; d_gene: .; CDR3nt: TGTGCCACCAGTAGAACAGGGTATTCACCCCTCCACTTT; CDR3aa: CATSRTGYSPLHF
abundance: .; v_gene: TRBV28; j_gene: TRBJ1-2; d_gene: .; CDR3nt: TGTGCCAGCAGTTTGGAGGGATGGGGGGGAAACTATGGCTACACCTTC; CDR3aa: CASSLEGWGGNYGYTF
abundance: .; v_gene: TRBV11-3; j_gene: TRBJ1-2; d_gene: .; CDR3nt: TGTGCCAGCAGCTTCCCGACCACAGGGACAGGCTACACCTTC; CDR3aa: CASSFPTTGTGYTF
abundance: .; v_gene: TRBV2; j_gene: TRBJ2-1; d_gene: .; CDR3nt: TGTGCCAGCAGTGTCGGTCGGGATCCGACCTACAATGAGCAGTTCTTC; CDR3aa: CASSVGRDPTYNEQFF